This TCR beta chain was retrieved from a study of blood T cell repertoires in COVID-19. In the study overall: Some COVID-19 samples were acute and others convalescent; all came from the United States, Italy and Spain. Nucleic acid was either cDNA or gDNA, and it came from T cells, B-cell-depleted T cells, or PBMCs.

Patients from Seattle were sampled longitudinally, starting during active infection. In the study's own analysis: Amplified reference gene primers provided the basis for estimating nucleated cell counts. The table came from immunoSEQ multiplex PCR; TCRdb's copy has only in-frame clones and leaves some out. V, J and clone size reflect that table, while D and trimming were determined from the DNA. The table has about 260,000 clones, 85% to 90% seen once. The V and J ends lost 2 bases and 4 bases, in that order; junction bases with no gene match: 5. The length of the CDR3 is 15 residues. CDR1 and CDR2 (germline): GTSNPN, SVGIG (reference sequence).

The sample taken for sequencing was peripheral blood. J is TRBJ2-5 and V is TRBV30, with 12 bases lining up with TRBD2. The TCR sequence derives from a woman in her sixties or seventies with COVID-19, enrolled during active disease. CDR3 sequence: CAWSRPSGGGETQYF. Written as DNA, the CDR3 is TGTGCCTGGAGTCGACCTAGCGGGGGGGGAGAGACCCAGTACTTC.